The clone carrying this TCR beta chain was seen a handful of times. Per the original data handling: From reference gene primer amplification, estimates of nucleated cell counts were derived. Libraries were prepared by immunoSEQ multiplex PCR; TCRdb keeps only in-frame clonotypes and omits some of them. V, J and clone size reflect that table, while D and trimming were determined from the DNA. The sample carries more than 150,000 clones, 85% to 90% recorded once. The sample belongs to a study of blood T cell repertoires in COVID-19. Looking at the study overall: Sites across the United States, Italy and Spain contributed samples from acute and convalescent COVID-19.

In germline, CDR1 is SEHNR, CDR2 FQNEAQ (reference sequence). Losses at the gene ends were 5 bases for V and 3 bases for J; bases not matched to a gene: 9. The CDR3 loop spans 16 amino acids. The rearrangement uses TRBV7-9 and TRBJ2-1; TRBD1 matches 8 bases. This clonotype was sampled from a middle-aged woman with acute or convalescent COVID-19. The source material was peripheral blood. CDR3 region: CASSPTRTGNYNEQFF. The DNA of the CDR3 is TGTGCCAGCAGCCCGACTAGGACAGGGAACTACAATGAGCAGTTCTTC.